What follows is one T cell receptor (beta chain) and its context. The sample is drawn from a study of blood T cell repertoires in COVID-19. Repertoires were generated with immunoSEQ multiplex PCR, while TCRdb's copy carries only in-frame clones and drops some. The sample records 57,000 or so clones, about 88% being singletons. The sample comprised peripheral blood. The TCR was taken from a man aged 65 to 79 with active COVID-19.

DNA of the CDR3: TGTGCCACCCAGTATGCAGATACGCAGTATTTT. Its translation is CATQYADTQYF. V gene TRBV2 combines with J gene TRBJ2-3; D gene uncertain. V lost 10 bases to trimming and J lost 4 bases, with 9 bases between them. The CDR3 has 11 residues. Germline lookup yields CDR1 SNHLY and CDR2 FYNNEI.